This T cell receptor (beta chain) was sequenced during a study of T cell repertoires in cytomegalovirus infection. The study's findings and limits: Across the ex vivo response, the dominant clonotypes were HLA-C-restricted CMV-specific TCR beta clonotypes.

Germline lookup yields CDR1 MNHEY and CDR2 SMNVEV (reference sequence). V dropped 5 bases and J dropped 2 bases, with 24 bases sitting between them. This CDR3 comprises 18 residues. TCRdb independently ran MiXCR on the reads; one entry per CDR3 protein. The sample holds roughly 500,000 distinct CDR3 sequences, around 30% seen once. Points on this clonotype: Its antigen is undetermined.

This receptor was taken from a human donor in good health (CMV status not recorded). Some clones in this sample may be carry-over from other donors' samples. Specimen: cultured PBMCs, collected from culture after CMV antigen stimulation. The chain uses TRBV27 and TRBJ2-5; a possible D gene is TRBD2 (6 bases). CDR3 nucleotide sequence: TGTGCCAGCAGTCCGAACTCGCCGGGGTTGAGCGGGCAAGAGACCCAGTACTTC. Translation: CASSPNSPGLSGQETQYF.